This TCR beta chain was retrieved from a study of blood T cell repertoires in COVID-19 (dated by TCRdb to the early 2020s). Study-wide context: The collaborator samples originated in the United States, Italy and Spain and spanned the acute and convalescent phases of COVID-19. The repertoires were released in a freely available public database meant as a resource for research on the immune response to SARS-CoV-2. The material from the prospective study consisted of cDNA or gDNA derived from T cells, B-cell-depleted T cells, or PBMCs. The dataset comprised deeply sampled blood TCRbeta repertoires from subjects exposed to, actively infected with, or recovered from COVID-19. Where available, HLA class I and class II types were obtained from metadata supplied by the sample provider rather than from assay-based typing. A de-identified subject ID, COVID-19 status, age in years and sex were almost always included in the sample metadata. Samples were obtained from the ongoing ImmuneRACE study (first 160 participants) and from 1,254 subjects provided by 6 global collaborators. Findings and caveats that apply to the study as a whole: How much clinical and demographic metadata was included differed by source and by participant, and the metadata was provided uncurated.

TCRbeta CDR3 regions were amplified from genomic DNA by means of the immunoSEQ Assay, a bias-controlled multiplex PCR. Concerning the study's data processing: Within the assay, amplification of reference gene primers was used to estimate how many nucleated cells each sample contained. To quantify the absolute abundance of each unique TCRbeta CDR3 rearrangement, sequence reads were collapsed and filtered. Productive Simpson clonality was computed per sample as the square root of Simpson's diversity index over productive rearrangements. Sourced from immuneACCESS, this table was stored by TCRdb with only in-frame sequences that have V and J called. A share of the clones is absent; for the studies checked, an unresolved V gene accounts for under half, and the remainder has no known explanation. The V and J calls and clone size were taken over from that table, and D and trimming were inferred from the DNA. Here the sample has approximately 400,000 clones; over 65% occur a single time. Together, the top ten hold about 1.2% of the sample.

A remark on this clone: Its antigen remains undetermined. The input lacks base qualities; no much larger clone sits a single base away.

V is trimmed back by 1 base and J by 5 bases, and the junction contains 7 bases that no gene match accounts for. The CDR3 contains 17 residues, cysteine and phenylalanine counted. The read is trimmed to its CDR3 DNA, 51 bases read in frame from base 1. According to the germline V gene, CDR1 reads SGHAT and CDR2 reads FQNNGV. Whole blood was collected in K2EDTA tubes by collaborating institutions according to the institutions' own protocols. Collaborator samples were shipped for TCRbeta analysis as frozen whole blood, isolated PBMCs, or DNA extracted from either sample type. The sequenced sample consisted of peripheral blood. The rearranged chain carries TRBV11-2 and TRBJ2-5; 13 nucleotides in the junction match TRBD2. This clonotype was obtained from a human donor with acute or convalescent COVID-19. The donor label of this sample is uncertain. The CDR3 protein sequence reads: CASSLVLAGGLGETQYF. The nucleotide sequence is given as TGTGCCAGCAGCTTAGTACTAGCGGGGGGGCTAGGGGAGACCCAGTACTTC. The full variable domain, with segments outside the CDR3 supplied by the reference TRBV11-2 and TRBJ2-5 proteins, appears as EAGVAQSPRYKIIEKRQSVAFWCNPISGHATLYWYQQILGQGPKLLIQFQNNGVVDDSQLPKDRFSAERLKGVDSTLKIQPAKLEDSAVYLCASSLVLAGGLGETQYFGPGTRLLVL.